Following are 17 T cell receptor beta chains from one sample sequenced in a study of OX40 agonist ivuxolimab in advanced cancers. Profiled with immunoSEQ multiplex PCR; TCRdb holds only in-frame clones, not every one. The sample yields 35,000 to 45,000 clones, 80% to 90% seen once. The sequencing used CD4+ or CD8+ T cells sorted from blood, collected in a trial of the OX40 agonist ivuxolimab. These receptors all come from an adult with an advanced solid tumor such as melanoma, head and neck, liver or kidney cancer.

In this sample, this clone turned up once. This sequence joins TRBV2 and TRBJ2-7; TRBD1 aligns across 9 bases. CDR1 and CDR2 from the germline V gene are SNHLY and FYNNEI. V shed 6 bases, J shed 0 bases, and the junction held 3 bases outside the gene matches. The CDR3 has 14 residues. DNA of the CDR3: TGTGCCAGCAGGACGGGACAGGGCTCCTACGAGCAGTACTTC. Translating gives CASRTGQGSYEQYF.

The V gene is TRBV18, the J gene TRBJ2-1; 11 bases match TRBD2. This CDR3 is 17 amino acids long. V was pared by 8 bases and J by 0 bases, with 9 bases of the junction left unmatched. The germline V gene encodes CDR1 KGHSH and CDR2 LQKENI. In DNA form, the CDR3 reads TGTGCCAGCGCCGCTAGCGGGAGGAGGGGCTCCTACAATGAGCAGTTCTTC. Its protein product is CASAASGRRGSYNEQFF.

This chain joins TRBV27 and TRBJ2-1; a weak D match, TRBD2 (5 bases). Germline CDR1 and CDR2: MNHEY and SMNVEV (reference sequence). CDR3 length: 15 residues. Deletions cut 7 bases from V and 6 bases from J, with 19 bases between. In DNA, the CDR3 is TGTGCCAGCATGCCGAGAGGGCTAGGAATCAATGAGCAGTTCTTC. Protein product: CASMPRGLGINEQFF.

This clone was observed once. The V gene is TRBV5-6, the J gene TRBJ2-6; perhaps TRBD1 as D (6 bases). CDR3 size: 16 residues. Per the germline V gene, CDR1 is SGHDT and CDR2 is YYEEEE. Trimming pared 2 bases from V and 1 base from J, leaving 10 bases between. CDR3 region: CASSFRTGSGANVLTF. CDR3 sequence (DNA): TGTGCCAGCAGCTTCCGTACAGGGTCTGGGGCCAACGTCCTGACTTTC. The full variable domain, with the rest looked up from reference TRBV5-6 and TRBJ2-6, is DAGVTQSPTHLIKTRGQQVTLRCSPKSGHDTVSWYQQALGQGPQFIFQYYEEEERQRGNFPDRFSGHQFPNYSSELNVNALLLGDSALYLCASSFRTGSGANVLTFGAGSRLTVL.

Turning to this clone: A read error may account for a junction end that differs from germline. The chain recombines TRBV7-7 with TRBJ2-7; D is ambiguous. The germline V gene encodes CDR1 SSHAT and CDR2 FNYEAQ (reference sequence). The CDR3 has 13 residues. CDR3 in amino acids: CASSLRPGDEQYF. The CDR3 coding sequence is TGTGCTAGCAGCTTACGCCCAGGTGACGAGCAGTACTTC.

The rearrangement uses TRBV6-1 and TRBJ1-5; no firm D call. Germline V gene sequence: CDR1 MNHNS, CDR2 SASEGT. The ends were cut back, 9 bases at V and 0 bases at J, with 12 bases in the middle. CDR3 length: 14 amino acids. The CDR3 reads CASSQGNSNQPQHF. Here the CDR3 DNA reads TGTGCCAGTAGCCAAGGAAATAGCAATCAGCCCCAGCATTTT.

V usage is TRBV9 and J usage is TRBJ2-1; D may be TRBD1 or TRBD2 (7 bases each). The germline V and J ends were trimmed by 3 bases and 9 bases, with 19 bases remaining between them. The germline V gene has CDR1 SGDLS and CDR2 YYNGEE. This CDR3 is 15 amino acids long. CDR3 loop: CASSARGGAWVEQFF. CDR3 DNA: TGTGCCAGCAGCGCCAGGGGGGGAGCGTGGGTTGAGCAGTTCTTC.

The V gene is TRBV29-1, the J gene TRBJ2-1; D remains ambiguous. The CDR3 loop spans 13 amino acids. Germline loops: CDR1 SQVTM, CDR2 ANQGSEA. V gave up 1 base and J gave up 3 bases, with 7 bases separating them. The CDR3, as DNA: TGCAGCGTTGAAGTGGTCAACTACAATGAGCAGTTCTTC. Its protein is CSVEVVNYNEQFF.

This chain links TRBV2 with TRBJ2-4; D possibly uses TRBD1 or TRBD2 (5 bases each). V lost 9 bases and J 5 bases, leaving 14 bases between the germline ends. Germline CDR1 reads SNHLY; CDR2 reads FYNNEI. The length of the CDR3 is 13 residues. The CDR3 DNA reads TGTGCCAGTAAGCCGGGGCCCCAAAACATTCAGTACTTC. Translated: CASKPGPQNIQYF. The entire variable domain, with the rest obtained from reference TRBV2 and TRBJ2-4, is as follows: EPEVTQTPSHQVTQMGQEVILRCVPISNHLYFYWYRQILGQKVEFLVSFYNNEISEKSEIFDDQFSVERPDGSNFTLKIRSTKLEDSAMYFCASKPGPQNIQYFGAGTRLSVL.

V gene TRBV7-8 combines with J gene TRBJ1-6, with a possible D match to TRBD1 (6 bases). Germline V gene lookup returns CDR1 SGHVS and CDR2 FQNEAQ. Trimming removed 5 bases from V and 14 bases from J, with 16 bases in between. The CDR3 totals 13 residues. CDR3 residues: CASSPRTDDTLHF. CDR3 DNA sequence: TGTGCCAGCAGCCCTAGGACAGACGACACCCTCCACTTT.

The V and J genes are TRBV28 and TRBJ1-1; 9 bases fit TRBD1. The J segment lost 12 bases and the V segment lost 10 bases, leaving 12 bases of the junction unmatched. The V gene's germline CDR1 is MDHEN and CDR2 SYDVKM. This CDR3 is built from 12 residues. The CDR3 reads CAIFGTGMKTFF. DNA for the CDR3: TGTGCCATCTTCGGGACAGGGATGAAAACTTTCTTT.

The J gene is TRBJ2-5, the V gene TRBV11-1, with D possibly being TRBD2 (6 bases). Trimming stripped 5 bases from V and 11 bases from J, with 21 bases between. Germline CDR1 SGHAT, CDR2 FQDESV (reference sequence). The CDR3 extends over 14 amino acids. The CDR3 region has the DNA TGTGCCAGCAGCCCAGCCCCGACTAGAGGGCAGCAGTACTTC. This sequence encodes CASSPAPTRGQQYF.

The genes are TRBV9 and TRBJ2-3; TRBD1 aligns across 9 bases. There are 16 residues in the CDR3. V lost 3 bases to trimming and J lost 3 bases; unmatched junction nucleotides: 8. CDR1 and CDR2 (germline): SGDLS, YYNGEE. The chain's CDR3 is CASSGTGGAGTDTQYF. The CDR3 DNA sequence: TGTGCCAGCAGCGGTACAGGGGGCGCAGGGACAGATACGCAGTATTTT.

The gene calls are TRBV6-6 and TRBJ1-3; TRBD1 might be the D (5 bases). Germline lookup yields CDR1 MNHNY and CDR2 SVGAGI (reference sequence). The CDR3 extends over 15 amino acids. V dropped 5 bases and J dropped 2 bases, with 13 bases sitting between them. The CDR3 here is CASSQTGTTGNTIYF. The CDR3 DNA is TGTGCCAGCAGTCAGACCGGGACGACTGGAAACACCATATATTTT.

This clone was recorded once. The chain has TRBV11-2 and TRBJ1-2; D is perhaps TRBD1 (5 bases). The germline V gene has CDR1 SGHAT and CDR2 FQNNGV. The ends were cut back, 3 bases at V and 5 bases at J, with 16 bases in the middle. The CDR3 totals 15 residues. CDR3 in DNA: TGTGCCAGCAGCTTGAGCGGGGGGGGATCATATGGCTACACCTTC. It translates to CASSLSGGGSYGYTF.

The rearrangement joins TRBV28 to TRBJ1-2, with D unclear. Trimming cost V 4 bases and J 5 bases, with 17 bases left between them. The CDR3 spans 15 residues. The germline V gene has CDR1 MDHEN and CDR2 SYDVKM. CDR3 nucleotides: TGTGCCAGCAGTTCCCTCCAGCTAGGGTATTATGGCTACACCTTC. Amino acids: CASSSLQLGYYGYTF.

V is TRBV15 and J is TRBJ2-7; tentatively, D is TRBD1 (6 bases). This CDR3 has 13 residues. V lost 3 bases and J lost 4, with 10 bases in between. Germline V gene data show CDR1 as LNHNV and CDR2 as YYDKDF (reference sequence). CDR3 sequence: CATSRDQGYEQYF. The CDR3 coding sequence is TGTGCCACCAGCAGGGATCAGGGGTACGAGCAGTACTTC.